These 21 T cell receptor beta chains were sequenced from one sample in a study of blood T cell repertoires in COVID-19. The method was immunoSEQ multiplex PCR; TCRdb's version includes in-frame clones alone and lacks a portion of them. The sample shows roughly 120,000 clones, more than 70% of them seen only once. The sample comprised peripheral blood. The receptors here all came from a human donor in a cohort sampled during active COVID-19.

V is TRBV6-5 and J is TRBJ1-5; 8 bases match TRBD1. This CDR3 comprises 15 residues. V shed 5 bases and J 6 bases; nucleotides not matched to a gene: 9. The germline V gene has CDR1 MNHEY and CDR2 SVGAGI. The CDR3 DNA sequence: TGTGCCAGCAGTCGACGGACAGGGACATCTCAGCCCCAGCATTTT. It yields the protein CASSRRTGTSQPQHF.

The genes are TRBV13 and TRBJ2-5, with TRBD2 matching over 12 bases. Germline V gene sequence: CDR1 PRHDT, CDR2 FYEKMQ (reference sequence). CDR3 length: 16 residues. Trimming removed 5 bases from V and 6 bases from J; junction bases left unmatched: 10. The CDR3 DNA is TGTGCCAGCAGCCTCCGGGCTAGCGGGGGGGGGAAGACCCAGTACTTC. Amino acid sequence: CASSLRASGGGKTQYF.

The chain carries TRBV28 and TRBJ1-1; no clear D. Deletions cut 4 bases from V and 1 base from J, with 16 bases between. Germline V gene sequence: CDR1 MDHEN, CDR2 SYDVKM. The CDR3 length is 16 residues. CDR3 sequence: CASSSQIEGWNTEAFF. CDR3 bases: TGTGCCAGCAGTTCCCAAATCGAGGGCTGGAACACTGAAGCTTTCTTT.

The chain uses TRBV9 and TRBJ1-2; TRBD1 is a possible D gene (6 bases). Germline V lookup: CDR1 SGDLS, CDR2 YYNGEE. CDR3 size: 12 residues. V was clipped by 3 bases and J by 4 bases, with 7 bases between them. CDR3 sequence (DNA): TGTGCCAGCAGCGGGGACATCTATGGCTACACCTTC. Protein product: CASSGDIYGYTF. Full variable domain (remainder filled in from reference TRBV9 and TRBJ1-2): DSGVTQTPKHLITATGQRVTLRCSPRSGDLSVYWYQQSLDQGLQFLIQYYNGEERAKGNILERFSAQQFPDLHSELNLSSLELGDSALYFCASSGDIYGYTFGSGTRLTVV.

This chain links TRBV25-1 with TRBJ2-7; D might be TRBD2 (6 bases). The CDR3 extends over 14 amino acids. Trimming pared 6 bases from V and 7 bases from J, leaving 19 bases between. Per the germline V gene, CDR1 is MGHDK and CDR2 is SYGVNS. The CDR3 loop reads CASRAAGPVQEQYF. CDR3 coding DNA: TGTGCCAGCAGAGCAGCGGGCCCGGTTCAAGAGCAGTACTTC.

This rearrangement joins TRBV9 to TRBJ2-7, with D tentatively TRBD1 (5 bases). Trimming pared 4 bases from V and 6 bases from J, leaving 14 bases between. The germline V gene has CDR1 SGDLS and CDR2 YYNGEE. CDR3 length: 13 residues. This CDR3 is CASSKQRQSEQYF. For the CDR3, the DNA is TGTGCCAGCAGCAAACAGAGACAGAGCGAGCAGTACTTC.

This clone came up once. V gene TRBV19 combines with J gene TRBJ2-7; possible D gene TRBD2, 6 bases. Trimming left V 5 bases short and J 1 base short, with 15 bases between. The CDR3 sequence is 15 residues long. Per the germline V gene, CDR1 is LNHDA and CDR2 is SQIVND (reference sequence). CDR3 nucleotides: TGTGCCAGTAGTCCCCCCAGCGGGCAATCCTACGAGCAGTACTTC. As protein: CASSPPSGQSYEQYF.

The V and J genes are TRBV7-2 and TRBJ2-7, with D possibly TRBD2 on 5 matching bases. This CDR3 comprises 12 residues. Germline CDR1 SGHTA, CDR2 FQGNSA. The germline V and J ends were trimmed by 5 bases and 4 bases, with 9 bases remaining between them. Here the CDR3 DNA reads TGTGCCAGCAGCCGAACGGGGTACGAGCAGTACTTC. Translated, it gives CASSRTGYEQYF.

The rearrangement uses TRBV24-1 and TRBJ2-1, with D unresolved. Germline-derived CDR1 and CDR2 are KGHDR and SFDVKD. The CDR3 runs to 14 residues. V shed 3 bases and J shed 5 bases, with 10 bases lying between them. DNA of the CDR3: TGTGCCACCAGTGATAGCATTGCGAACAATGAGCAGTTCTTC. Its protein product is CATSDSIANNEQFF.

This CDR3 is CASSLQGVITEAFF. The CDR3 DNA reads as TGTGCCAGCAGCTTACAGGGGGTAATAACTGAAGCTTTCTTT. This sequence joins TRBV7-6 and TRBJ1-1, with 7 bases that match TRBD1. CDR1 and CDR2 from the germline V gene are SGHVS and FNYEAQ. The junction had 5 bases not matched to a gene; V was cut back by 2 bases and J by 5 bases. The CDR3 is made up of 14 amino acids.

J is TRBJ1-5 and V is TRBV15; no clear D. CDR1 and CDR2 (germline): LNHNV, YYDKDF (reference sequence). The CDR3 is 14 amino acids. With 0 bases removed from V and 6 bases from J, the gap between germline ends came to 9 bases. The CDR3 reads CATSRDRGGQPQHF. CDR3 coding DNA: TGTGCCACCAGCAGAGATCGGGGAGGTCAGCCCCAGCATTTT.

The rearrangement uses TRBV19 and TRBJ2-7; 10 bases line up with TRBD2. Germline V gives CDR1 LNHDA, CDR2 SQIVND (reference sequence). This CDR3 is 14 amino acids long. With 5 bases clipped from V and 2 bases from J, the junction kept 3 bases outside the gene matches. The CDR3 DNA is TGTGCCAGTAGTGTGGGGACTAGCGCCTACGAGCAGTACTTC. Translating gives CASSVGTSAYEQYF.

The rearrangement links TRBV19 to TRBJ2-2; no definite D call. Germline assignment: CDR1 LNHDA and CDR2 SQIVND (reference sequence). V was shortened by 5 bases and J by 7 bases, with 5 bases between the two germline ends. This CDR3 contains 11 residues. In DNA, the CDR3 is TGTGCCAGTAGTTTCGGCGGGGAGCTGTTTTTT. Residues: CASSFGGELFF.

The chain carries TRBV3-1 (or the pseudogene TRBV3-2) and TRBJ2-1; 7 nucleotides agree with TRBD2. The J segment lost 6 bases and the V segment lost 0 bases, leaving 8 bases of the junction unmatched. The CDR3 sequence is 16 residues long. Germline-derived CDR1 and CDR2 are LGHDT and YNNKEL (reference sequence). Written as DNA, the CDR3 is TGTGCCAGCAGCCAAGATCGTGGGTCTAGCGGCAATGAGCAGTTCTTC. This gives the protein CASSQDRGSSGNEQFF.

The V and J genes are TRBV14 and TRBJ2-7, with TRBD1 as a possible D gene (5 bases). With 1 base removed from V and 3 bases from J, the gap between germline ends came to 10 bases. Germline-derived CDR1 and CDR2 are SGHDN and FVKESK. The CDR3 contains 14 residues. CDR3 region: CASSQGVQGYEQYF. CDR3 in DNA: TGTGCCAGCAGCCAAGGCGTTCAGGGCTACGAGCAGTACTTC.

This clone was observed a few times. The chain employs TRBV5-5 and TRBJ1-1; no definite D call. The germline V gene has CDR1 SGHKS and CDR2 YYEKEE (reference sequence). V lost 4 bases to trimming and J lost 3 bases, with 13 bases between them. This CDR3 has 14 residues. As DNA, the CDR3 is TGTGCCAGCAGCCCCGTCGGGGAGTACACTGAAGCTTTCTTT. Translating gives CASSPVGEYTEAFF.

This clone was detected once. V usage is TRBV28 and J usage is TRBJ2-7; TRBD2 is a possible D gene (5 bases). CDR3 size: 14 residues. The germline gives CDR1 MDHEN, CDR2 SYDVKM. The germline V and J ends were trimmed by 8 bases and 2 bases, with 16 bases remaining between them. The CDR3 DNA follows: TGTGCCAGCGCGGGCCGCAGGCCCACCTACGAGCAGTACTTC. Translation: CASAGRRPTYEQYF.

The rearrangement joins TRBV27 to TRBJ2-7; TRBD2 matches at 14 bases. Germline CDR1 and CDR2: MNHEY and SMNVEV (reference sequence). V lost 5 bases, J lost 5 bases, and 8 bases stayed unmatched. The CDR3 covers 16 residues. The CDR3 bases are TGTGCCAGCAGTCACGGGACTAGCGGGAGTCAAAACGAGCAGTACTTC. Its translation: CASSHGTSGSQNEQYF.

This clone was counted a few times. CDR3: CASSQQRTSDYNEQFF. The CDR3 DNA sequence: TGTGCCAGCTCACAGCAGAGGACTAGCGACTACAATGAGCAGTTCTTC. The chain joins TRBV18 to TRBJ2-1; 9 positions agree with TRBD2. The CDR3 extends over 16 amino acids. The V and J ends lost 4 bases and 3 bases, in that order; junction bases with no gene match: 7. Looked up from germline, CDR1 is KGHSH and CDR2 is LQKENI.

The V and J genes are TRBV2 and TRBJ2-3; 12 bases match TRBD2. Germline CDR1 is SNHLY and CDR2 is FYNNEI. CDR3 size: 17 residues. Unmatched junction bases numbered 8, after V lost 1 base and J lost 6 bases. The CDR3 bases are TGTGCCAGCAGTGAAGTCGGGACTAGCGGGCTTAGGGATACGCAGTATTTT. Protein sequence: CASSEVGTSGLRDTQYF.

The rearrangement uses TRBV4-1 and TRBJ1-6; D not certain. V dropped 1 base and J dropped 0 bases, with 10 bases sitting between them. Germline V gene sequence: CDR1 MGHRA, CDR2 YSYEKL. There are 17 residues in the CDR3. The CDR3 DNA reads TGCGCCAGCAGCCAAGGACCCTCGGGCTCCTATAATTCACCCCTCCACTTT. Its protein is CASSQGPSGSYNSPLHF.